One and the same sample provided the 13 T cell receptor beta chains below, sequenced in a study of cytotoxic CD8 clonotypes in ibrutinib-treated CLL (dated by TCRdb to about 2021). Taken with the paper, the label for time point translates to: around 2 years on ibrutinib. The method behind the library was the immunoSEQ multiplex PCR assay. Drawn from immuneACCESS, this table holds only the in-frame rearrangements with V and J called that TCRdb kept. Clones are partly lost; checked studies trace under half to an unresolved V gene and leave the rest unexplained. The sample data list around 250,000 clones, and 60% to 75% of these were observed just once. The top ten clonotypes cover 15% to 17% of the sample. Sample: PBMCs, taken after 24 months of ibrutinib treatment. The receptors originated from a human donor with chronic lymphocytic leukemia.

J is TRBJ1-2 and V is TRBV18; weak D call: TRBD1 (6 bases). CDR3 size: 16 residues. Per the germline V gene, CDR1 is KGHSH and CDR2 is LQKENI. The V and J ends lost 4 bases and 3 bases respectively, with 18 bases between them. CDR3 sequence reads: CASSHSDSPEYYGYTF. DNA for the CDR3: TGTGCCAGCTCACATTCGGACAGCCCAGAATACTATGGCTACACCTTC.

This clone was recorded once. In nucleotides, the CDR3 is TGTGCCAGCTCACCAGTCGCGGCCAGAGGGGGTACTGAAGCTTTCTTT. Amino acids: CASSPVAARGGTEAFF. The chain has TRBV18 and TRBJ1-1; TRBD1 is a possible D gene (6 bases). Germline V gives CDR1 KGHSH, CDR2 LQKENI. Trimming took off 2 bases at V and 5 bases at J, with 18 bases between the two ends. The CDR3 extends over 16 amino acids.

This sequence joins TRBV27 and TRBJ2-5, with 13 bases fitting TRBD2. CDR1 and CDR2 from the germline V gene are MNHEY and SMNVEV (reference sequence). The junction had 3 bases not matched to a gene; V was cut back by 6 bases and J by 5 bases. The CDR3 is 14 amino acids. The CDR3 loop is CASRRLAGGETQYF. As DNA, the CDR3 is TGTGCCAGCAGAAGACTAGCGGGAGGCGAGACCCAGTACTTC.

This clone has more than one count but fewer than ten. The rearrangement links TRBV29-1 to TRBJ2-7; a weak D match, TRBD1 (6 bases). There are 13 residues in the CDR3. V was clipped by 6 bases and J by 2 bases, with 14 bases between them. Germline-derived CDR1 and CDR2 are SQVTM and ANQGSEA. CDR3: CSVGIWTAYEQYF. The CDR3 bases are TGCAGCGTCGGGATTTGGACAGCCTACGAGCAGTACTTC.

The V gene is TRBV28, the J gene TRBJ1-2, with 8 bases aligning to TRBD1. Trimming took 5 bases from V and 5 from J; bases not matched to a gene: 7. The V gene's germline CDR1 is MDHEN and CDR2 SYDVKM. The CDR3 is 14 amino acids. Written as DNA, the CDR3 is TGTGCCAGCAGTCCAAACACAGGGGGTTATGGCTACACCTTC. Amino acids: CASSPNTGGYGYTF.

The rearrangement links TRBV6-5 to TRBJ2-1; 12 bases match TRBD2. Germline assignment: CDR1 MNHEY and CDR2 SVGAGI. The CDR3 has 15 amino acids. V was clipped by 8 bases and J by 7 bases; unmatched bases: 9. The CDR3 DNA reads as TGTGCCAGCGTTGGGACTAGCGGGTTCATTAATGAGCAGTTCTTC. Translating it yields CASVGTSGFINEQFF.

The chain has TRBV28 and TRBJ2-7, with 9 positions matching TRBD1. V trimming: 4 bases; J trimming: 3 bases; junction bases outside the gene matches: 10. CDR3 length equals 16 residues. Germline lookup yields CDR1 MDHEN and CDR2 SYDVKM. For the CDR3, the DNA is TGTGCCAGCAGTTCGACCGGGACAGGGACAAACTACGAGCAGTACTTC. It specifies CASSSTGTGTNYEQYF.

The chain links TRBV7-9 to TRBJ2-5, with 16 bases identical to TRBD2. In germline, CDR1 is SEHNR, CDR2 FQNEAQ (reference sequence). The V gene end was trimmed by 5 bases and the J gene end by 5 bases; junction bases not matched to a gene: 14. This CDR3 has 19 amino acids. The CDR3 DNA reads as TGTGCCAGCAGCCCCCCCTTCGGGACTAGCGGGAGGGCCCGCGAGACCCAGTACTTC. It specifies CASSPPFGTSGRARETQYF.

The V gene is TRBV27, the J gene TRBJ1-2, with D possibly TRBD1 on 5 matching bases. The germline gives CDR1 MNHEY, CDR2 SMNVEV (reference sequence). Trimming took 6 bases from V and 8 from J, leaving 13 bases between them. The CDR3 has 12 amino acids. The CDR3 DNA is TGTGCCAGCAGCACGGGACTCACGGGCTACACCTTC. Its translation is CASSTGLTGYTF.

This clone was counted between two and nine times. The rearrangement joins TRBV5-8 to TRBJ1-5, with D possibly being TRBD1 (5 bases). V lost 7 bases to trimming and J lost 0 bases, with 11 bases between them. In germline, CDR1 is SGHTS, CDR2 YDEGEE. The CDR3 contains 14 residues. CDR3 sequence (DNA): TGTGCCAGCGGGTACAGGACTAGCAATCAGCCCCAGCATTTT. Amino acids: CASGYRTSNQPQHF.

About this clone itself: Germline is not matched at one junction end, which may reflect a read error. The chain combines TRBV7-7 with TRBJ2-5, with 8 bases aligning to TRBD1. The germline V gene has CDR1 SSHAT and CDR2 FNYEAQ (reference sequence). The CDR3 consists of 15 residues. CDR3 nucleotides: TGTGCTAGCAGCACAGGACAGGGCGGCCAAGAGACCCAGTACTTC. Its translation is CASSTGQGGQETQYF.

The chain uses TRBV6-5 and TRBJ1-1, with D unresolved. Germline CDR1 is MNHEY and CDR2 is SVGAGI. This CDR3 has 15 amino acids. Trimming removed 2 bases at V and 11 bases at J, with 21 bases between. Written as DNA, the CDR3 is TGTGCCAGCAGTTACAGCCGGAGCGGGAACCTTAAGGCTTTCTTT. Amino acid sequence: CASSYSRSGNLKAFF.

The chain carries TRBV3-1 (or the pseudogene TRBV3-2) and TRBJ2-5; D is ambiguous. Germline-derived CDR1 and CDR2 are LGHDT and YNNKEL (reference sequence). Trimming took 8 bases from V and 9 from J, leaving 7 bases between them. This CDR3 is built from 9 residues. The CDR3 sequence: CASSPPQYF. The CDR3 DNA reads as TGTGCCAGCTCCCCCCCCCAGTACTTC.